The 4 T cell receptor beta chains listed next were all sequenced from one sample in a study of vaccination effects on CD4 cells after COVID-19. Sequencing was preceded by expansion of antigen-specific CD4+ T cells with viral peptide pools in the ViraFEST assay. With about 9 days of culture completed, CD4+ T cells were isolated. Each vaccine recipient was nucleocapsid antibody negative and had no prior SARS-CoV-2 infection. These receptors are not linked to any known antigen. Generated by immunoSEQ multiplex PCR, the TCRdb table keeps only in-frame clones and is missing some. The data hold 37,000 or so clones, with roughly 66% observed a single time. The source material was CD4+ T cells from PBMCs cultured with HCoV-OC43 spike peptides, sampled before COVID-19 vaccination. Subset specified: HCoV-OC43 spike overlapping peptide pool stimulation. The receptors originated from a human donor who received a COVID-19 vaccine.

The chain carries TRBV18 and TRBJ2-6; 8 nucleotides line up with TRBD1. J gave up 0 bases and V 5 bases, and 6 bases lay outside the gene matches. Germline V lookup: CDR1 KGHSH, CDR2 LQKENI. The CDR3 extends over 17 amino acids. The CDR3 bases are TGTGCCAGCTCATCCACAGGGGGGTACTCTGGGGCCAACGTCCTGACTTTC. It encodes CASSSTGGYSGANVLTF.

The chain uses TRBV25-1 and TRBJ2-6; D is ambiguous. Germline CDR1 is MGHDK and CDR2 is SYGVNS. The length of the CDR3 is 15 residues. Trimming left V 1 base short and J 0 bases short, with 4 bases between. Here the CDR3 DNA reads TGTGCCAGCAGTGAATGGACCTCTGGGGCCAACGTCCTGACTTTC. Its translation: CASSEWTSGANVLTF.

CDR3 nucleotide sequence: TGCGCCAGCAGCTTGGTAGGCTTCGATGAGCAGTTCTTC. It specifies CASSLVGFDEQFF. V usage is TRBV5-1 and J usage is TRBJ2-1; D call uncertain. V was shortened by 0 bases and J by 8 bases, with 9 bases between the two germline ends. The CDR3 loop spans 13 amino acids. Germline V CDR1 and CDR2: SGHRS, YFSETQ.

This sequence joins TRBV29-1 and TRBJ1-4, with TRBD1 identical over 7 bases. V trimming: 6 bases; J trimming: 0 bases; junction bases outside the gene matches: 7. This CDR3 comprises 15 residues. CDR1 is SQVTM, CDR2 ANQGSEA, per germline. DNA for the CDR3: TGCAGCGTCGCTCTTGGACAGGCAACTAATGAAAAACTGTTTTTT. As protein: CSVALGQATNEKLFF.